This T cell receptor (beta chain) was documented in a study of T-cell memory formation after mild COVID-19. TCRdb independently ran MiXCR on the 5' RACE reads; one entry per CDR3 protein. The sample carries around 300,000 distinct CDR3 sequences, approximately 19% recorded once. The germline gives CDR1 MNHEY, CDR2 SMNVEV (reference sequence). CDR3 length: 18 residues. V was cut by 0 bases and J by 0 bases, with 15 bases left in between. The source material was PBMCs or a T cell subset sorted from them (not recorded which). This clonotype originated in a man between 18 and 35 years old who had mild COVID-19 (a few samples of this study predate the infection). Cell type and time point are not known. The chain has TRBV27 and TRBJ1-3; D possibly corresponds to TRBD1 (6 bases). CDR3 coding DNA: TGTGCCAGCAGTTTATCGGGTACAGGGCCCCGCTCTGGAAACACCATATATTTT. It translates to CASSLSGTGPRSGNTIYF.